These 9 T cell receptor beta chains were all obtained from the same sample, sequenced in a study of T-cell memory formation after mild COVID-19. TCRdb re-called the 5' RACE reads through MiXCR, storing one row per CDR3 protein. The data show 450,000 or so distinct CDR3 sequences, with more than 20% seen just once and under 15% held by the top ten. Sequences were obtained from PBMCs or a T cell subset sorted from them (not recorded which). The origin of the receptors is an adult woman who had mild COVID-19 (a few samples of this study predate the infection). Cell type and time point are not known.

This clonotype was picked up a small number of times. The chain carries TRBV28 and TRBJ2-5; no definite D call. The CDR3 sequence is 16 residues long. In germline, CDR1 is MDHEN, CDR2 SYDVKM. Trimming shortened V by 4 bases and J by 0 bases, and 15 bases separated the two germline ends. This CDR3 is CASSSGSPSYQETQYF. DNA of the CDR3: TGTGCCAGCAGTTCGGGTTCCCCTTCGTACCAAGAGACCCAGTACTTC.

The chain carries TRBV4-2 and TRBJ2-5; 7 bases agree with TRBD2. The CDR3 is 14 residues long. Germline V gene sequence: CDR1 LGHNA, CDR2 YNFKEQ. With 1 base clipped from V and 2 bases from J, the junction kept 1 base outside the gene matches. CDR3 sequence reads: CASSQGLAQETQYF. CDR3 sequence (DNA): TGTGCCAGCAGCCAAGGACTAGCTCAAGAGACCCAGTACTTC.

This clonotype has only a few counts. The V gene is TRBV18, the J gene TRBJ1-5; TRBD1 matches 7 bases. After removal of 6 bases from V and 6 bases from J, the junction contained 11 bases not matched to a gene. The CDR3 is 15 amino acids. CDR1 is KGHSH and CDR2 is LQKENI in the germline V gene. The CDR3 spells CASSQSDRVGQPQHF. The CDR3 nucleotides are TGTGCCAGCTCCCAGTCAGACAGGGTTGGTCAGCCCCAGCATTTT.

This clonotype was counted ten times or more. V is TRBV5-1 and J is TRBJ2-1, with D perhaps given as TRBD1 or TRBD2 (5 bases each). Germline V lookup: CDR1 SGHRS, CDR2 YFSETQ. The CDR3 is made up of 15 amino acids. Trimming left V 0 bases short and J 4 bases short, with 11 bases between. CDR3 sequence (DNA): TGCGCCAGCAGCTTGGGGGACCCCTCTTACAATGAGCAGTTCTTC. Translating gives CASSLGDPSYNEQFF.

This clonotype showed up just once. The chain carries TRBV12-3 or TRBV12-4 and TRBJ2-5; tentatively, D is TRBD1 (6 bases). Trimming stripped 3 bases from V and 2 bases from J, with 10 bases between. The CDR3 is 14 residues long. For the CDR3, the DNA is TGTGCCAGCAGTTTGCGGACAGCACAAGAGACCCAGTACTTC. Protein product: CASSLRTAQETQYF.

The chain carries TRBV3-1 and TRBJ2-3, with 7 bases aligning to TRBD2. In germline, CDR1 is LGHDT, CDR2 YNNKEL (reference sequence). This CDR3 comprises 18 residues. Trimming cost V 0 bases and J 0 bases; bases outside gene matches: 9. The CDR3 protein is CASSQDRNGGGSTDTQYF. The CDR3 nucleotides are TGTGCCAGCAGCCAAGATCGGAACGGCGGGGGAAGCACAGATACGCAGTATTTT.

This clonotype occurred many times. This chain joins TRBV5-1 and TRBJ2-5; perhaps D is TRBD1 or TRBD2 (5 bases each). CDR3 size: 14 residues. V was clipped by 4 bases and J by 1 base, with 11 bases between them. Per germline, CDR1 SGHRS and CDR2 YFSETQ. CDR3 bases: TGCGCCAGCAGCCTCGGGGCCACCCAAGAGACCCAGTACTTC. Its protein product is CASSLGATQETQYF.

This clonotype was detected only once. The chain joins TRBV29-1 to TRBJ1-2, with a weak D call TRBD1 (5 bases). Germline CDR1 reads SQVTM; CDR2 reads ANQGSEA. The length of the CDR3 is 13 residues. V dropped 4 bases and J dropped 8 bases, with 17 bases sitting between them. Here the CDR3 reads CSVAGRQGVGYTF. Written as DNA, the CDR3 is TGCAGCGTTGCAGGCCGGCAGGGTGTCGGCTACACCTTC. Complete variable domain (other parts from reference TRBV29-1 and TRBJ1-2): SAVISQKPSRDICQRGTSLTIQCQVDSQVTMMFWYRQQPGQSLTLIATANQGSEATYESGFVIDKFPISRPNLTFSTLTVSNMSPEDSSIYLCSVAGRQGVGYTFGSGTRLTVV.

This chain connects TRBV6-5 to TRBJ2-5, with 9 bases aligning to TRBD2. Germline V lookup: CDR1 MNHEY, CDR2 SVGAGI. This CDR3 contains 18 residues. J was trimmed by 4 bases and V by 2 bases; bases with no gene match: 14. CDR3 DNA: TGTGCCAGCAGTTACCCATTGCTGAGCGGGGGGCTGGGAGAGACCCAGTACTTC. This sequence encodes CASSYPLLSGGLGETQYF.